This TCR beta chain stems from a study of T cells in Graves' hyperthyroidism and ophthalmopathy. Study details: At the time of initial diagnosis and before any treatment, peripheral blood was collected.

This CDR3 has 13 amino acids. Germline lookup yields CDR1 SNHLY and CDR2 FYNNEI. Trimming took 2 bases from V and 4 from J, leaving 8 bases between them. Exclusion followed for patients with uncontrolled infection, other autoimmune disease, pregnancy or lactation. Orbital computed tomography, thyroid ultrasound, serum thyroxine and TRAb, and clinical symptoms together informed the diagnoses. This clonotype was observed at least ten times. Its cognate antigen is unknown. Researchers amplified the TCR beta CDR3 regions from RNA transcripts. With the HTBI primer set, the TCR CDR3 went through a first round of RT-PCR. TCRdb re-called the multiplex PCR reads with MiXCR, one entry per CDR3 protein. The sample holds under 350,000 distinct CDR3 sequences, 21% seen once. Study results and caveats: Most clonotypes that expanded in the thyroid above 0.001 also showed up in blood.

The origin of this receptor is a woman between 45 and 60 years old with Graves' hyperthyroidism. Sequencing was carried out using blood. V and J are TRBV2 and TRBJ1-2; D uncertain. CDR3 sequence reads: CASSENTVYGYTF. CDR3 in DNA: TGTGCCAGCAGTGAAAATACAGTCTATGGCTACACCTTC. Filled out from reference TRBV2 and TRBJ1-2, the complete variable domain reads EPEVTQTPSHQVTQMGQEVILRCVPISNHLYFYWYRQILGQKVEFLVSFYNNEISEKSEIFDDQFSVERPDGSNFTLKIRSTKLEDSAMYFCASSENTVYGYTFGSGTRLTVV.